The 14 T cell receptor beta chains listed next were all sequenced from one sample in a study of shared clonotypes between healthy human individuals. The repertoire was sequenced with immunoSEQ multiplex PCR; TCRdb's copy has only in-frame clones and lacks some. This sample has 550,000 to 700,000 clones, with 73% found just once. Sequencing input: memory CD4+ T cells sorted from blood. Subset here: CD45RA-negative fraction. All receptors derive from a woman younger than 45 in good health.

This clone appeared a few times. The chain couples TRBV9 to TRBJ2-1, with 8 bases lining up with TRBD1. With 0 bases clipped from V and 4 bases from J, the junction kept 0 bases outside the gene matches. There are 14 residues in the CDR3. Per germline, CDR1 SGDLS and CDR2 YYNGEE. The CDR3, as DNA: TGTGCCAGCAGCGTAGGGACAGGGTACAATGAGCAGTTCTTC. Its protein is CASSVGTGYNEQFF.

The chain uses TRBV6-5 and TRBJ2-1; a weak D match, TRBD2 (5 bases). The germline V gene encodes CDR1 MNHEY and CDR2 SVGAGI. The CDR3 runs 14 residues. Trimming took off 6 bases at V and 6 bases at J, with 15 bases between the two ends. This chain's CDR3 is CASRQAVSSNEQFF. CDR3 bases: TGTGCCAGCAGACAAGCGGTATCTAGCAATGAGCAGTTCTTC.

In this sample, this clone turned up once. This chain connects TRBV6-1 to TRBJ2-2; weak D call: TRBD2 (5 bases). V was shortened by 5 bases and J by 5 bases, with 9 bases between the two germline ends. This CDR3 region has 13 residues. Germline V lookup: CDR1 MNHNS, CDR2 SASEGT. CDR3 nucleotides: TGTGCCAGCAGTCAACAGCGGACCGGGGAGCTGTTTTTT. Its translation is CASSQQRTGELFF.

This clone has only a few counts. This sample also contains other DNA sequences that code for the same CDR3. The chain uses TRBV9 and TRBJ2-7; a possible D gene is TRBD1 (6 bases). The CDR3 totals 12 residues. Trimming took 2 bases from V and 4 from J, leaving 7 bases between them. Germline values: CDR1 SGDLS, CDR2 YYNGEE. CDR3 DNA: TGTGCCAGCAGCGTGGACAGTTACGAGCAGTACTTC. Amino acid sequence: CASSVDSYEQYF. Supplemented by reference TRBV9 and TRBJ2-7, the full variable domain reads DSGVTQTPKHLITATGQRVTLRCSPRSGDLSVYWYQQSLDQGLQFLIQYYNGEERAKGNILERFSAQQFPDLHSELNLSSLELGDSALYFCASSVDSYEQYFGPGTRLTVT.

This clone was detected a few times. Other DNA sequences within the sample encode an identical CDR3. The chain combines TRBV28 with TRBJ1-2; D is perhaps TRBD1 (5 bases). V was trimmed by 2 bases and J by 4 bases, leaving 8 bases between them. This CDR3 region has 13 residues. Germline CDR1 reads MDHEN; CDR2 reads SYDVKM. CDR3 DNA: TGTGCCAGCAGTTTAAGGGGAAGCTATGGCTACACCTTC. This translates into CASSLRGSYGYTF.

About this clone: Distinct nucleotide sequences in the sample also encode this CDR3. The chain links TRBV29-1 to TRBJ1-4; no reliable D call. The CDR3 runs 13 residues. The germline V gene encodes CDR1 SQVTM and CDR2 ANQGSEA. Trimming shortened V by 4 bases and J by 0 bases, and 6 bases separated the two germline ends. CDR3 in amino acids: CSVVSATNEKLFF. For the CDR3, the DNA is TGCAGCGTTGTTTCCGCAACTAATGAAAAACTGTTTTTT.

Ten or more counts support this clone. The genes are TRBV5-4 and TRBJ2-1; D perhaps matches TRBD1 (6 bases). The CDR3 consists of 15 residues. Deletions cut 5 bases from V and 0 bases from J, with 12 bases between. CDR1 SGHNT and CDR2 YYREEE come from the germline V gene (reference sequence). DNA for the CDR3: TGTGCCAGCAGGGACCAGGGGAGCTCCTACAATGAGCAGTTCTTC. It specifies CASRDQGSSYNEQFF.

The CDR3 region has the DNA TGTGCCAGCAGACCCCTCGACTTCACCGAGGAGTTCTTC. Translating gives CASRPLDFTEEFF. This rearrangement joins TRBV6-5 to TRBJ2-1; D not resolved. The CDR3 is made up of 13 amino acids. From germline, CDR1 is MNHEY and CDR2 SVGAGI. V lost 6 bases and J 14 bases, leaving 20 bases between the germline ends.

V usage is TRBV6-5 and J usage is TRBJ2-7; 11 bases agree with TRBD1. V gave up 5 bases and J gave up 2 bases; unmatched junction bases: 5. The germline V gene has CDR1 MNHEY and CDR2 SVGAGI. This CDR3 has 15 amino acids. For the CDR3, the DNA is TGTGCCAGCAGTAGACCGGGACAGGGGGCCTACGAGCAGTACTTC. Translating gives CASSRPGQGAYEQYF.

The J gene is TRBJ1-1, the V gene TRBV5-1; D gene uncertain. Trimming took 3 bases from V and 0 from J, leaving 9 bases between them. Germline CDR1 reads SGHRS; CDR2 reads YFSETQ. The CDR3 totals 14 residues. CDR3 bases: TGCGCCAGCAGCTGGACCCACATGAACACTGAAGCTTTCTTT. It yields the protein CASSWTHMNTEAFF.

This clone has a handful of counts. The chain is built from TRBV5-4 and TRBJ2-7; D remains ambiguous. The CDR3 contains 15 residues. Germline lookup yields CDR1 SGHNT and CDR2 YYREEE (reference sequence). The germline V and J ends were trimmed by 6 bases and 2 bases, with 18 bases remaining between them. Here the CDR3 DNA reads TGTGCCAGCAAAGAGTGGGTAGCAGCCCCCTACGAGCAGTACTTC. Translation: CASKEWVAAPYEQYF.

The gene calls are TRBV14 and TRBJ2-5; TRBD1 is a possible D gene (5 bases). With 6 bases removed from V and 5 bases from J, the gap between germline ends came to 13 bases. CDR1 is SGHDN and CDR2 is FVKESK in the germline V gene. The CDR3 consists of 13 residues. CDR3 bases: TGTGCCAGCAGAATGGTAGGGGTCGAGACCCAGTACTTC. Translation gives CASRMVGVETQYF.

The CDR3 region is CASSPRSGNTIYF. CDR3 DNA sequence: TGTGCCAGCAGCCCTCGCTCTGGAAACACCATATATTTT. The chain has TRBV7-9 and TRBJ1-3; D call uncertain. V was shortened by 5 bases and J by 0 bases, with 5 bases between the two germline ends. Germline-derived CDR1 and CDR2 are SEHNR and FQNEAQ (reference sequence). CDR3 length equals 13 residues.

V usage is TRBV18 and J usage is TRBJ1-4; 9 bases are a match to TRBD1. The CDR3 is 17 residues long. V lost 5 bases to trimming and J lost 2 bases; unmatched junction nucleotides: 9. CDR1 and CDR2 (germline): KGHSH, LQKENI. CDR3 sequence (DNA): TGTGCCAGCTCATCGTCCCGGGACAGGGAGACTAATGAAAAACTGTTTTTT. It translates to CASSSSRDRETNEKLFF.